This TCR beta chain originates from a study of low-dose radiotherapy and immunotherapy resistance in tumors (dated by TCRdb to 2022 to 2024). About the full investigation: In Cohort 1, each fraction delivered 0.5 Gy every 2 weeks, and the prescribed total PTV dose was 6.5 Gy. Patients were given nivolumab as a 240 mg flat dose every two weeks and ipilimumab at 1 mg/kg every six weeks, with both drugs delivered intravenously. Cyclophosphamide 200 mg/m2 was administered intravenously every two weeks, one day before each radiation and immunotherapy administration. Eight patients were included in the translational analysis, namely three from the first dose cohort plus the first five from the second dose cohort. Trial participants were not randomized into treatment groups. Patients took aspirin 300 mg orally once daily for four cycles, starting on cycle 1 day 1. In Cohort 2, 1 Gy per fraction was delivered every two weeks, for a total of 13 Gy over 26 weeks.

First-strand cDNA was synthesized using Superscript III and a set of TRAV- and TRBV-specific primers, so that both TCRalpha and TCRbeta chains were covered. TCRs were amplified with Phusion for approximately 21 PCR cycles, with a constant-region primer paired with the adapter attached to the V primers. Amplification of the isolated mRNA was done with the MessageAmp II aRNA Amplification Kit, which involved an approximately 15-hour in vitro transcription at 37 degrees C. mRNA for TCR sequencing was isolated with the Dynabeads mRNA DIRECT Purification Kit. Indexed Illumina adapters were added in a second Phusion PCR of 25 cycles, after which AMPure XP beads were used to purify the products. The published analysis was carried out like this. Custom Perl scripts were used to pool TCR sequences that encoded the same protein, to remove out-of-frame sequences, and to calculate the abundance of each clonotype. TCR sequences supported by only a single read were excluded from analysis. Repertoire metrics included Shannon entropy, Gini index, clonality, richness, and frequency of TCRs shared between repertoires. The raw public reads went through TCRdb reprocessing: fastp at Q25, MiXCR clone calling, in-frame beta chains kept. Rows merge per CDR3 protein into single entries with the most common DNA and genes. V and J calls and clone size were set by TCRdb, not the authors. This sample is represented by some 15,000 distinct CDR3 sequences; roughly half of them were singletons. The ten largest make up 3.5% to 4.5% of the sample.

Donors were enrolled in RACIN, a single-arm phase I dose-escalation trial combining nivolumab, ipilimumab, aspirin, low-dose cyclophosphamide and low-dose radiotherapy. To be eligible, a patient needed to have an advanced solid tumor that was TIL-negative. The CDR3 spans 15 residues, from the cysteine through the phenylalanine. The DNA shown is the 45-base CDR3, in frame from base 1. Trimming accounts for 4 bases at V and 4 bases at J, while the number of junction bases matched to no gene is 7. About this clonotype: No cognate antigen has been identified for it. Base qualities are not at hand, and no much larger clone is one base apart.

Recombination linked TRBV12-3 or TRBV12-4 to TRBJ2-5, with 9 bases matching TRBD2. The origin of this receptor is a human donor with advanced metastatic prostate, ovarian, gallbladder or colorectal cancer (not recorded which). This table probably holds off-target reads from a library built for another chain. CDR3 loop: CASSSAGGGRETQYF. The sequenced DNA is TGTGCCAGCAGTTCTGCGGGAGGGGGAAGAGAGACCCAGTACTTC.